The 14 T cell receptor beta chains listed next were all sequenced from one sample in a study of OX40 agonist ivuxolimab in advanced cancers. Repertoires were generated with immunoSEQ multiplex PCR, while TCRdb's copy carries only in-frame clones and drops some. Seen here are 65,000 to 90,000 clones, roughly 90% observed once, and the top ten hold 6.5% to 8.5%. Sequences were derived from CD4+ or CD8+ T cells sorted from blood, sampled in a trial of the OX40 agonist ivuxolimab. These receptors were taken from an adult with an advanced solid tumor such as melanoma, head and neck, liver or kidney cancer.

This sequence joins TRBV27 and TRBJ1-4, with 9 bases lining up with TRBD1. The ends lost 6 bases at V and 8 bases at J; junction bases unmatched: 7. CDR3 size: 14 residues. Looked up from germline, CDR1 is MNHEY and CDR2 is SMNVEV (reference sequence). Here the CDR3 reads CASRWGQGNEKLFF. The CDR3 DNA reads as TGTGCCAGCAGATGGGGACAGGGTAACGAAAAACTGTTTTTT.

The chain is built from TRBV11-2 and TRBJ2-1, with D perhaps TRBD2 (7 bases). V was cut by 6 bases and J by 2 bases, with 14 bases left in between. Germline V CDR1 and CDR2: SGHAT, FQNNGV. The CDR3 consists of 15 residues. CDR3 amino acids: CASRSAGATYNEQFF. CDR3 nucleotides: TGTGCCAGCAGATCGGCGGGGGCTACCTACAATGAGCAGTTCTTC.

The chain employs TRBV5-4 and TRBJ2-2; 11 nucleotides match TRBD1. V shed 2 bases and J 3 bases; nucleotides not matched to a gene: 3. The CDR3 runs to 16 residues. Germline CDR1 reads SGHNT; CDR2 reads YYREEE (reference sequence). CDR3 DNA: TGTGCCAGCAGCTTCGGACAGGGGGCGGACACCGGGGAGCTGTTTTTT. It yields the protein CASSFGQGADTGELFF.

The rearrangement uses TRBV9 and TRBJ1-3, with D unresolved. The germline V and J ends were trimmed by 5 bases and 0 bases, with 6 bases remaining between them. This CDR3 has 13 residues. CDR1 and CDR2 from the germline V gene are SGDLS and YYNGEE. CDR3 amino acids: CASSNSSGNTIYF. The DNA of the CDR3 is TGTGCCAGCAGTAACAGCTCTGGAAACACCATATATTTT.

The chain combines TRBV19 with TRBJ2-3; 10 bases agree with TRBD2. Unmatched junction bases numbered 10, after V lost 6 bases and J lost 4 bases. Germline V gene lookup returns CDR1 LNHDA and CDR2 SQIVND (reference sequence). The CDR3 consists of 16 residues. The CDR3 is CASRSQSGGAPDTQYF. The CDR3 DNA is TGTGCCAGTAGGAGCCAAAGCGGGGGGGCCCCAGATACGCAGTATTTT. Combining the CDR3 with reference TRBV19 and TRBJ2-3 gives the whole variable domain DGGITQSPKYLFRKEGQNVTLSCEQNLNHDAMYWYRQDPGQGLRLIYYSQIVNDFQKGDIAEGYSVSREKKESFPLTVTSAQKNPTAFYLCASRSQSGGAPDTQYFGPGTRLTVL.

V gene TRBV6-1 combines with J gene TRBJ2-1, with no clear D. CDR3 size: 14 residues. Germline assignment: CDR1 MNHNS and CDR2 SASEGT. The ends were cut back, 2 bases at V and 2 bases at J, with 7 bases in the middle. The CDR3 bases are TGTGCCAGCAGTGAAATGCGAACCTACAATGAGCAGTTCTTC. It specifies CASSEMRTYNEQFF.

J is TRBJ2-3 and V is TRBV4-2; 15 bases are shared with TRBD2. Germline loops: CDR1 LGHNA, CDR2 YNFKEQ. Trimming removed 3 bases from V and 4 bases from J; junction bases left unmatched: 2. The length of the CDR3 is 16 residues. CDR3 nucleotides: TGTGCCAGCAGCCATGGACTAGCGGGGGGGCCAGATACGCAGTATTTT. Translated: CASSHGLAGGPDTQYF.

The chain employs TRBV14 and TRBJ2-5, with D perhaps TRBD2 (6 bases). CDR3 length: 13 residues. The V end lost 1 base, the J end lost 11 bases, and 14 bases lay between the germline ends. The germline CDR1 and CDR2 sequences are SGHDN and FVKESK. CDR3: CASSQVQSGEQYF. In nucleotides, the CDR3 is TGTGCCAGCAGCCAAGTACAATCGGGGGAGCAGTACTTC.

This clone was recorded once. The chain couples TRBV9 to TRBJ2-1, with D possibly TRBD2 on 5 matching bases. The CDR3 runs 15 residues. The V and J ends lost 3 bases and 0 bases respectively, with 10 bases between them. Germline V CDR1 and CDR2: SGDLS, YYNGEE. The DNA of the CDR3 is TGTGCCAGCAGCGAGAGCGGAAGCTCCTACAATGAGCAGTTCTTC. This gives the protein CASSESGSSYNEQFF.

The chain combines TRBV7-3 with TRBJ2-7, with TRBD2 matching 15 bases. Germline loops: CDR1 SGHTA, CDR2 FQGTGA. This CDR3 is 15 amino acids long. Germline trimming cut 5 bases from V and 3 bases from J; bases unmatched to any gene: 2. The CDR3 is CASSRGLAGGYEQYF. As DNA, the CDR3 is TGTGCCAGCAGCAGGGGACTAGCGGGGGGCTACGAGCAGTACTTC.

V gene TRBV10-1 combines with J gene TRBJ2-3; D may be TRBD1 (5 bases). Trimming left V 6 bases short and J 0 bases short, with 10 bases between. The CDR3 covers 14 residues. CDR1 is WNHNN and CDR2 is SYGVQD in the germline V gene (reference sequence). The CDR3 loop reads CASSERQSTDTQYF. The CDR3 nucleotides are TGCGCCAGCAGCGAACGACAGAGCACAGATACGCAGTATTTT.

The J gene is TRBJ2-3, the V gene TRBV7-6, with 9 bases identical to TRBD2. Losses at the gene ends were 1 base for V and 2 bases for J; bases not matched to a gene: 7. In germline, CDR1 is SGHVS, CDR2 FNYEAQ. The length of the CDR3 is 17 residues. The CDR3 loop reads CASSLGLAGGLTDTQYF. In DNA form, the CDR3 reads TGTGCCAGCAGCTTAGGGTTGGCGGGGGGGCTCACAGATACGCAGTATTTT. The complete variable domain, with remaining parts taken from reference TRBV7-6 and TRBJ2-3, reads GAGVSQSPRYKVTKRGQDVALRCDPISGHVSLYWYRQALGQGPEFLTYFNYEAQQDKSGLPNDRFSAERPEGSISTLTIQRTEQRDSAMYRCASSLGLAGGLTDTQYFGPGTRLTVL.

V usage is TRBV6-4 and J usage is TRBJ1-5; 11 bases agree with TRBD1. After removal of 9 bases from V and 0 bases from J, the junction contained 7 bases not matched to a gene. The CDR3 consists of 16 residues. Germline lookup yields CDR1 MRHNA and CDR2 SNTAGT. The CDR3 protein is CASRDRGDPSNQPQHF. CDR3 nucleotides: TGTGCCAGTAGGGACAGGGGGGACCCTAGCAATCAGCCCCAGCATTTT.

The rearrangement joins TRBV9 to TRBJ2-7, with a possible D match to TRBD2 (6 bases). Germline V CDR1 and CDR2: SGDLS, YYNGEE. CDR3 length: 16 amino acids. The germline V and J ends were trimmed by 0 bases and 2 bases, with 15 bases remaining between them. The CDR3 protein is CASSVEGRGSPYEQYF. DNA for the CDR3: TGTGCCAGCAGCGTAGAAGGTCGGGGGTCACCCTACGAGCAGTACTTC.